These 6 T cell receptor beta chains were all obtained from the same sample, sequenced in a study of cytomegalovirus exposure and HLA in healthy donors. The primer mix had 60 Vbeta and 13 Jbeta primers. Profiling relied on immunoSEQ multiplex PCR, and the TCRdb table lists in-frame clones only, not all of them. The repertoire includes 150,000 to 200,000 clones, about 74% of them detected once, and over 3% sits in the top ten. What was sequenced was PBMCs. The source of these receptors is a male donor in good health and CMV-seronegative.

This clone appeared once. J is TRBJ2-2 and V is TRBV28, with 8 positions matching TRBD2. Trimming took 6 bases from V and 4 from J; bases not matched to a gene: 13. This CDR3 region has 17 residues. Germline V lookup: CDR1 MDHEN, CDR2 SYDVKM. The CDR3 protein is CASSHTTSGGTTGELFF. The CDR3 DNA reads TGTGCCAGCAGCCACACTACTAGCGGAGGGACCACCGGGGAGCTGTTTTTT.

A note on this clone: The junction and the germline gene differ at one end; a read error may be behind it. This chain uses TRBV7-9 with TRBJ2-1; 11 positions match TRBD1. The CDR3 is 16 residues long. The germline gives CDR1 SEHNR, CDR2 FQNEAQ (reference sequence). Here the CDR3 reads CSSSFSGTGGNNEQFF. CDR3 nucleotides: TGTTCCAGCAGCTTTTCCGGGACAGGGGGAAACAATGAGCAGTTCTTC.

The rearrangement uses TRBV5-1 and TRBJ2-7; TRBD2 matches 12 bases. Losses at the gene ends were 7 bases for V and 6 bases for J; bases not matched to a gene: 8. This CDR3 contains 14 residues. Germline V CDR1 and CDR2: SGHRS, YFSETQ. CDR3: CASQRLAGEGEQYF. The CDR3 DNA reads TGCGCCAGCCAGAGACTAGCGGGAGAGGGCGAGCAGTACTTC.

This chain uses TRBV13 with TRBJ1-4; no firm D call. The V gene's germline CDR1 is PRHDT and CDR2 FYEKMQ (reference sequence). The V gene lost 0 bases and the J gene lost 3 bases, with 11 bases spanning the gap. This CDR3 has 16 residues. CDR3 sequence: CASSLGGGPSNEKLFF. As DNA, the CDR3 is TGTGCCAGCAGCTTAGGCGGAGGGCCGTCTAATGAAAAACTGTTTTTT.

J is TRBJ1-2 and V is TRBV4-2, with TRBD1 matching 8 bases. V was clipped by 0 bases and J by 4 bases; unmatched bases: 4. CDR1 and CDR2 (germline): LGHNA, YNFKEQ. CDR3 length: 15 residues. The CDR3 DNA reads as TGTGCCAGCAGCCAAGAAACAGGGGGGGGCTATGGCTACACCTTC. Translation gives CASSQETGGGYGYTF.

CDR3 in amino acids: CASSLGSTEQFF. CDR3 sequence (DNA): TGTGCCAGCAGCTTAGGCAGTACTGAGCAGTTCTTC. The V gene is TRBV11-3, the J gene TRBJ2-1; D unresolved. This CDR3 has 12 residues. Trimming shortened V by 1 base and J by 9 bases, and 7 bases separated the two germline ends. The germline CDR1 and CDR2 sequences are SGHNT and YENEEA.